The TCR beta chain described here comes from a study of molecular identifiers for immune sequencing clone quantification. Methods described previously were used for bulk TCR libraries, and listed TCR primers were applied. TCRdb re-called the PCR reads with MiXCR, one entry per CDR3 protein. The data show about 510,000 distinct CDR3 sequences, around 21% seen once. There are 15 residues in the CDR3. Germline assignment: CDR1 SGDLS and CDR2 YYNGEE. V was pared by 3 bases and J by 8 bases, with 6 bases of the junction left unmatched. Points from the study as a whole: More than 99% of effector molecules, versus under 1% of naive-cell molecules, belonged to clones above 20 RNA copies. Among 1 million or so naive cells, as was reported, spiked Jurkat TCR RNA from one cell was detectable.

On this clonotype itself: Antigen specificity is unknown.

The chain employs TRBV9 and TRBJ1-4, with TRBD1 identical over 11 bases. This clonotype originated in a human donor in good health. Some libraries in this study had Jurkat cell RNA spiked in. The specimen was naive CD8+ T cells from blood, with Jurkat cell RNA spiked in. The sample's subset: FACS-sorted CD8+CD4-CCR7+CD45RA+ naive T cells. CDR3 sequence: CASSGGQGAREKLFF. The CDR3 nucleotides are TGTGCCAGCAGCGGCGGACAGGGGGCTCGAGAAAAACTGTTTTTT. The entire variable domain, with the rest obtained from reference TRBV9 and TRBJ1-4, is as follows: DSGVTQTPKHLITATGQRVTLRCSPRSGDLSVYWYQQSLDQGLQFLIQYYNGEERAKGNILERFSAQQFPDLHSELNLSSLELGDSALYFCASSGGQGAREKLFFGSGTQLSVL.